The 21 T cell receptor beta chains in this list originate from one sample, sequenced in a study of blood T cell repertoires in COVID-19. Clones were read by immunoSEQ multiplex PCR, and TCRdb kept only the in-frame ones, dropping some. Among fewer than 200,000 clones listed, 70% to 90% were seen once. Sequenced input: peripheral blood. These receptors originate from a man between 65 and 80 years old with active or convalescent COVID-19.

V is TRBV7-9 and J is TRBJ2-3; 11 positions agree with TRBD2. The CDR3 sequence is 17 residues long. Germline loops: CDR1 SEHNR, CDR2 FQNEAQ (reference sequence). With 0 bases clipped from V and 3 bases from J, the junction kept 5 bases outside the gene matches. The CDR3 loop reads CASSLALAGGRTDTQYF. CDR3 nucleotide sequence: TGTGCCAGCAGCTTAGCGCTAGCGGGAGGTCGTACAGATACGCAGTATTTT.

This chain connects TRBV6-2 or TRBV6-3 to TRBJ1-4; no definite D call. Per germline, CDR1 MNHEY and CDR2 SVGEGT. This CDR3 spans 14 amino acids. V lost 6 bases to trimming and J lost 8 bases, with 16 bases between them. CDR3 in amino acids: CASSPREAWEKLFF. The CDR3 region has the DNA TGTGCCAGCAGCCCGAGGGAGGCCTGGGAAAAACTGTTTTTT.

The rearrangement joins TRBV7-9 to TRBJ1-1, with 8 bases fitting TRBD1. J lost 0 bases, V lost 3 bases, and 12 bases had no gene match. This CDR3 has 18 amino acids. Per germline, CDR1 SEHNR and CDR2 FQNEAQ (reference sequence). CDR3 nucleotides: TGTGCCAGCAGCTTTTCTGCCGGACAGGGACCCATGAACACTGAAGCTTTCTTT. Translating gives CASSFSAGQGPMNTEAFF. Looking up the rest from reference TRBV7-9 and TRBJ1-1 gives the full variable domain: DTGVSQNPRHKITKRGQNVTFRCDPISEHNRLYWYRQTLGQGPEFLTYFQNEAQLEKSRLLSDRFSAERPKGSFSTLEIQRTEQGDSAMYLCASSFSAGQGPMNTEAFFGQGTRLTVV.

CDR3 DNA sequence: TGTGCCAGCAGCCAGGCAGGGTGGGGATACACTGAAGCTTTCTTT. This sequence encodes CASSQAGWGYTEAFF. V gene TRBV14 combines with J gene TRBJ1-1; a weak D match, TRBD1 (5 bases). Germline CDR1 reads SGHDN; CDR2 reads FVKESK. The CDR3 extends over 15 amino acids. The germline V and J ends were trimmed by 3 bases and 3 bases, with 14 bases remaining between them.

This sequence joins TRBV4-1 and TRBJ2-1; D is perhaps TRBD2 (6 bases). This CDR3 is built from 15 residues. Trimming removed 1 base at V and 3 bases at J, with 10 bases between. CDR1 MGHRA and CDR2 YSYEKL come from the germline V gene. CDR3 coding DNA: TGCGCCAGCAGCCAAGGCGGGGAGCTCTACAATGAGCAGTTCTTC. Its protein product is CASSQGGELYNEQFF.

This clone was recorded a few times. The rearrangement uses TRBV28 and TRBJ1-2; 9 bases map to TRBD1. V was clipped by 7 bases and J by 5 bases; unmatched bases: 8. This CDR3 region has 14 residues. Germline V gives CDR1 MDHEN, CDR2 SYDVKM. The CDR3 reads CASIQDRGRYGYTF. The CDR3 DNA reads TGTGCCAGCATACAGGACAGGGGCAGGTATGGCTACACCTTC.

Note on this clone: This CDR3 is also generated by other DNA sequences in the sample. The V gene is TRBV24-1, the J gene TRBJ2-2, with D hard to call. This CDR3 has 15 residues. CDR1 is KGHDR and CDR2 is SFDVKD in the germline V gene. V was clipped by 2 bases and J by 0 bases, with 6 bases between them. Here the CDR3 reads CATSDSVTNTGELFF. The CDR3, as DNA: TGTGCCACCAGTGATTCGGTGACGAACACCGGGGAGCTGTTTTTT.

The chain carries TRBV5-5 and TRBJ2-2; TRBD1 agrees at 8 bases. CDR1 is SGHKS and CDR2 is YYEKEE in the germline V gene (reference sequence). CDR3 size: 16 residues. The ends lost 5 bases at V and 4 bases at J; junction bases unmatched: 10. CDR3 amino acids: CASRSSGRGLTGELFF. In DNA form, the CDR3 reads TGTGCCAGCAGATCGTCTGGCAGGGGGCTCACCGGGGAGCTGTTTTTT.

Here the CDR3 reads CASSESKGPSLFYEQYF. CDR3 in DNA: TGCGCCAGCAGTGAGTCGAAGGGGCCGAGTCTTTTTTACGAGCAGTACTTC. The chain is built from TRBV10-1 and TRBJ2-7; D might be TRBD1 (5 bases). Per the germline V gene, CDR1 is WNHNN and CDR2 is SYGVQD (reference sequence). This CDR3 region has 17 residues. Trimming pared 0 bases from V and 4 bases from J, leaving 19 bases between.

The V gene is TRBV5-1, the J gene TRBJ1-6, with TRBD1 matching over 8 bases. This CDR3 has 15 amino acids. Germline V CDR1 and CDR2: SGHRS, YFSETQ. V was pared by 4 bases and J by 10 bases, with 10 bases of the junction left unmatched. Here the CDR3 reads CASSPIQGGGSPLHF. CDR3 nucleotides: TGCGCCAGCAGCCCGATACAGGGGGGTGGCTCACCCCTCCACTTT.

The chain carries TRBV27 and TRBJ2-1, with a tentative D call TRBD2 (5 bases). Germline CDR1 and CDR2: MNHEY and SMNVEV (reference sequence). The CDR3 consists of 13 residues. V was cut by 8 bases and J by 5 bases, with 13 bases left in between. The CDR3 reads CASWYVGDNEQFF. The CDR3 bases are TGTGCCAGCTGGTATGTCGGGGACAATGAGCAGTTCTTC.

This CDR3 reads CASSGQGSPEAFF. CDR3 nucleotides: TGCGCCAGCAGCGGACAGGGGTCCCCTGAAGCTTTCTTT. The chain couples TRBV5-1 to TRBJ1-1; the match to TRBD1 covers 9 bases. Germline V gene data show CDR1 as SGHRS and CDR2 as YFSETQ. The CDR3 totals 13 residues. V lost 4 bases and J lost 6; bases outside the gene matches: 4.

J is TRBJ2-1 and V is TRBV7-2, with 9 nucleotides matching TRBD2. The CDR3 consists of 14 residues. V gave up 5 bases and J gave up 7 bases; unmatched junction bases: 6. In germline, CDR1 is SGHTA, CDR2 FQGNSA. The CDR3 DNA reads TGTGCCAGCAGCGCGGGGGGGTATCAAAATGAGCAGTTCTTC. It codes for CASSAGGYQNEQFF.

Many counts were recorded for this clone. This CDR3 reads CAWIIPTGWGNTEAFF. For the CDR3, the DNA is TGTGCCTGGATCATACCGACAGGGTGGGGGAACACTGAAGCTTTCTTT. This chain uses TRBV30 with TRBJ1-1, with 7 bases fitting TRBD1. CDR3 length: 16 amino acids. V trimming: 4 bases; J trimming: 1 base; junction bases outside the gene matches: 12. CDR1 is GTSNPN and CDR2 is SVGIG in the germline V gene (reference sequence). Looking up the rest from reference TRBV30 and TRBJ1-1 gives the full variable domain: SQTIHQWPATLVQPVGSPLSLECTVEGTSNPNLYWYRQAAGRGLQLLFYSVGIGQISSEVPQNLSASRPQDRQFILSSKKLLLSDSGFYLCAWIIPTGWGNTEAFFGQGTRLTVV.

This clone is a singleton in its sample. The chain carries TRBV7-9 and TRBJ2-7, with 10 bases matching TRBD1. This CDR3 region has 14 residues. Germline V lookup: CDR1 SEHNR, CDR2 FQNEAQ (reference sequence). J gave up 5 bases and V 7 bases, and 8 bases lay outside the gene matches. CDR3 nucleotides: TGTGCCAGCAACCAAGACAGGGGGCCCCACGAGCAGTACTTC. Translating it yields CASNQDRGPHEQYF.

Comments on this clone: Distinct nucleotide sequences in the sample also encode this CDR3. V is TRBV5-1 and J is TRBJ2-7; D is unresolved. Trimming left V 0 bases short and J 2 bases short, with 3 bases between. This CDR3 has 12 amino acids. The V gene's germline CDR1 is SGHRS and CDR2 YFSETQ. The CDR3 DNA sequence: TGCGCCAGCAGCTTGGGAGCCTACGAGCAGTACTTC. Translated, it gives CASSLGAYEQYF.

The chain combines TRBV5-1 with TRBJ2-5; D is undetermined. Germline lookup yields CDR1 SGHRS and CDR2 YFSETQ. V lost 4 bases, J lost 2 bases, and 9 bases lay in between. The CDR3 is made up of 13 amino acids. Written as DNA, the CDR3 is TGCGCCAGCAGCGGTGGGCCTCAAGAGACCCAGTACTTC. This codes for CASSGGPQETQYF.

The V gene is TRBV28, the J gene TRBJ2-1; D unresolved. Trimming removed 7 bases from V and 6 bases from J, with 7 bases in between. Germline CDR1 and CDR2: MDHEN and SYDVKM. The CDR3 is 11 amino acids. CDR3 sequence reads: CASNSFNEQFF. The CDR3 DNA reads TGTGCCAGCAACAGCTTCAATGAGCAGTTCTTC.

This clone was picked up one time. V gene TRBV11-2 combines with J gene TRBJ1-4; possibly TRBD1 for D (6 bases). CDR3 length: 14 amino acids. The germline V and J ends were trimmed by 5 bases and 5 bases, with 12 bases remaining between them. Germline V gene data show CDR1 as SGHAT and CDR2 as FQNNGV. The DNA of the CDR3 is TGTGCCAGCAGCCAGGACAGTCAAAATGAAAAACTGTTTTTT. It is translated as CASSQDSQNEKLFF.

The J gene is TRBJ2-1, the V gene TRBV6-2 or TRBV6-3, with 7 bases aligning to TRBD2. In germline, CDR1 is MNHEY, CDR2 SVGEGT. The CDR3 is 16 residues long. J gave up 7 bases and V 5 bases, and 14 bases lay outside the gene matches. The CDR3 coding sequence is TGTGCCAGCAGTGGGACGGGCGGGAGACGCGGGAATGAGCAGTTCTTC. It translates to CASSGTGGRRGNEQFF.

The chain links TRBV4-3 to TRBJ1-4, with D possibly TRBD1 on 5 matching bases. The CDR3 extends over 15 amino acids. The V end lost 4 bases, the J end lost 4 bases, and 13 bases lay between the germline ends. Germline V gives CDR1 LGHNA, CDR2 YSLEER. DNA for the CDR3: TGCGCCAGCAGCCGCACAGGCTGGGGTAATGAAAAACTGTTTTTT. This gives the protein CASSRTGWGNEKLFF.